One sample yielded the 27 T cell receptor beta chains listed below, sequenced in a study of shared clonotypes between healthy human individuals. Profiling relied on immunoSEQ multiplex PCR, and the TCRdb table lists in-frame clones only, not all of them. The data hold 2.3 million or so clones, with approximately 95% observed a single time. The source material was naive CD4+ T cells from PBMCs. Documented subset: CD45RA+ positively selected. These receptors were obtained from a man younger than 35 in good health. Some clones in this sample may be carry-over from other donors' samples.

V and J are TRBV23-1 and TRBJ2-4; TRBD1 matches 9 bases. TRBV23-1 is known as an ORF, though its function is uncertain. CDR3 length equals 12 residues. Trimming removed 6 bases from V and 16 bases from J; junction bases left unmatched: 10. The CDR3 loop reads CASRPTGGFRYF. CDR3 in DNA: TGCGCCAGCAGGCCCACAGGGGGCTTTCGCTACTTC.

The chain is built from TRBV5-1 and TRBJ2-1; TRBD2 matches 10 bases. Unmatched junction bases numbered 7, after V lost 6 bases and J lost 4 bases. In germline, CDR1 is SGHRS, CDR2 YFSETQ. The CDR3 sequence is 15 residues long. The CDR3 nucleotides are TGCGCCAGCACCCTTTTTAGCGGGGGGTACAATGAGCAGTTCTTC. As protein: CASTLFSGGYNEQFF.

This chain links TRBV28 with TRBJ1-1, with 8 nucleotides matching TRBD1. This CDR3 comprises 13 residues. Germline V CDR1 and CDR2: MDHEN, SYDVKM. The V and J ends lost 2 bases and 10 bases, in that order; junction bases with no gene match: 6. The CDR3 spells CASSLPGQDSAFF. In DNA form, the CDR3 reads TGTGCCAGCAGTTTACCGGGACAGGATTCAGCTTTCTTT.

This CDR3 is CASHRLGQGNYEQYF. CDR3 DNA sequence: TGTGCCAGTCACCGACTGGGGCAGGGGAACTACGAGCAGTACTTC. This sequence joins TRBV13 and TRBJ2-7; tentatively, D is TRBD1 (6 bases). Germline V gives CDR1 PRHDT, CDR2 FYEKMQ (reference sequence). The ends were cut back, 9 bases at V and 3 bases at J, with 21 bases in the middle. The CDR3 is 15 amino acids.

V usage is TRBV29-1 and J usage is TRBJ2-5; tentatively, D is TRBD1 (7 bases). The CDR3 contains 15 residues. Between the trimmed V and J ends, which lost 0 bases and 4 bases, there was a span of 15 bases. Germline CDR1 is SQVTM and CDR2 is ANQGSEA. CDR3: CSVEDWRGRRETQYF. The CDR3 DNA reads TGCAGCGTTGAAGATTGGAGGGGGCGACGAGAGACCCAGTACTTC.

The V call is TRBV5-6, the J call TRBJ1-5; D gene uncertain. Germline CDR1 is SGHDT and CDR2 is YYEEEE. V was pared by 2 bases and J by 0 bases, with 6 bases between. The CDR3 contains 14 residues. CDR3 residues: CASSFWLSNQPQHF. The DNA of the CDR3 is TGTGCCAGCAGCTTCTGGCTTAGCAATCAGCCCCAGCATTTT.

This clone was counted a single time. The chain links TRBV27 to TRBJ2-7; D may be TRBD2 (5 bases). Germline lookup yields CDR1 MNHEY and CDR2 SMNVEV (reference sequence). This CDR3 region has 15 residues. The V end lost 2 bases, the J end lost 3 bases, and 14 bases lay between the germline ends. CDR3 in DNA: TGTGCCAGCAGTTTACGGGGAGCCCGGTACTACGAGCAGTACTTC. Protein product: CASSLRGARYYEQYF.

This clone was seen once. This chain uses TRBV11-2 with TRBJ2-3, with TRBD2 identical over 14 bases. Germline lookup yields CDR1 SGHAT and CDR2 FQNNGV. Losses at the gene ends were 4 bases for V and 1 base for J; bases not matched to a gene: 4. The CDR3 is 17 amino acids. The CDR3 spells CASSSRLAGGGTDTQYF. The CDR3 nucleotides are TGTGCCAGCAGCTCGAGACTAGCGGGAGGGGGCACAGATACGCAGTATTTT.

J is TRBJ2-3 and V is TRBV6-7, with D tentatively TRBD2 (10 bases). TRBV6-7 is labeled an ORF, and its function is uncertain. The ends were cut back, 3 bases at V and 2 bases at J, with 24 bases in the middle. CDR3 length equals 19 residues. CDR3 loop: CASSYTGGRTSGNTDTQYF. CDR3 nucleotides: TGTGCCAGCAGTTATACAGGGGGCCGGACTAGCGGCAACACAGATACGCAGTATTTT.

The CDR3: CASSATGGVMNTEAFF. The DNA of the CDR3 is TGTGCCAGCAGCGCTACAGGGGGCGTCATGAACACTGAAGCTTTCTTT. J is TRBJ1-1 and V is TRBV7-3; 9 positions agree with TRBD1. Germline V CDR1 and CDR2: SGHTA, FQGTGA. The trim removed 5 bases at V and 0 bases at J, leaving 7 bases unmatched. This CDR3 region has 16 residues.

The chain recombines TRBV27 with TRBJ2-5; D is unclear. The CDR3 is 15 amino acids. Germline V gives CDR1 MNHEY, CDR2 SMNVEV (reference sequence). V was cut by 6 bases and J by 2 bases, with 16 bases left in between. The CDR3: CASSVWAGRQETQYF. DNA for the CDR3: TGTGCCAGCAGCGTGTGGGCAGGACGACAAGAGACCCAGTACTTC.

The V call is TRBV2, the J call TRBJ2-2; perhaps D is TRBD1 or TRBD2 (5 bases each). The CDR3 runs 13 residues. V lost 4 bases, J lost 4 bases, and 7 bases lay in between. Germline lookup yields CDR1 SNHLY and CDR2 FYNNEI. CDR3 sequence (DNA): TGTGCCAGCAGTGGGGACGTCACCGGGGAGCTGTTTTTT. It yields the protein CASSGDVTGELFF.

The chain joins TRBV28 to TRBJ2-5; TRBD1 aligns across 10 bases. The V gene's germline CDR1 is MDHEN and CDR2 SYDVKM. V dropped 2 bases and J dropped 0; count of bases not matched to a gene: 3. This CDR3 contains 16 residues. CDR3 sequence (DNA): TGTGCCAGCAGTTTAGAGGGACAGGGGAACCAAGAGACCCAGTACTTC. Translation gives CASSLEGQGNQETQYF.

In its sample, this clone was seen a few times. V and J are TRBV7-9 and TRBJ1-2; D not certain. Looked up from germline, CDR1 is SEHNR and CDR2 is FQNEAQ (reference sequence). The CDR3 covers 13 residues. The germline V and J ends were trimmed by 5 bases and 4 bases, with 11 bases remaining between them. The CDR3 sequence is CASSPPSGYGYTF. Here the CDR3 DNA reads TGTGCCAGCAGCCCCCCGTCGGGCTATGGCTACACCTTC. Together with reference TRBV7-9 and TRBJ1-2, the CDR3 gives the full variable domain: DTGVSQNPRHKITKRGQNVTFRCDPISEHNRLYWYRQTLGQGPEFLTYFQNEAQLEKSRLLSDRFSAERPKGSFSTLEIQRTEQGDSAMYLCASSPPSGYGYTFGSGTRLTVV.

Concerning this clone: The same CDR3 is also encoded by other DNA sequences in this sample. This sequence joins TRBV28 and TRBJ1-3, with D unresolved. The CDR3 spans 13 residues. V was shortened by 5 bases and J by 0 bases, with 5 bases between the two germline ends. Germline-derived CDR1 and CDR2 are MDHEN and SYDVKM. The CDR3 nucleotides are TGTGCCAGCAGTCCTTTCTCTGGAAACACCATATATTTT. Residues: CASSPFSGNTIYF.

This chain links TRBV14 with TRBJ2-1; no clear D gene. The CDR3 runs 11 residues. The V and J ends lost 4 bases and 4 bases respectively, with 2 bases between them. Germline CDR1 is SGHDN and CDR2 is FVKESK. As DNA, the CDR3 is TGTGCCAGCAGCCCTTACAATGAGCAGTTCTTC. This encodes CASSPYNEQFF. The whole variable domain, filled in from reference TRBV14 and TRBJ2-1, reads EAGVTQFPSHSVIEKGQTVTLRCDPISGHDNLYWYRRVMGKEIKFLLHFVKESKQDESGMPNNRFLAERTGGTYSTLKVQPAELEDSGVYFCASSPYNEQFFGPGTRLTVL.

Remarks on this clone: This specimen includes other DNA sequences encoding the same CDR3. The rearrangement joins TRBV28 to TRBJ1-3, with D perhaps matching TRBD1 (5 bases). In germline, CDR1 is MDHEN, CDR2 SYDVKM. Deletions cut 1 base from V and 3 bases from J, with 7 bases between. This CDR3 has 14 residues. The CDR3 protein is CASSLSGSGNTIYF. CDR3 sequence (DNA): TGTGCCAGCAGTTTATCAGGGAGTGGAAACACCATATATTTT.

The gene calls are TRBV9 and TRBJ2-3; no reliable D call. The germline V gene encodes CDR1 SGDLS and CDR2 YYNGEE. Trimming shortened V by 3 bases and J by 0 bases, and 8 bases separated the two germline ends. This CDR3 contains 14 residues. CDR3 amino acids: CASSALQSTDTQYF. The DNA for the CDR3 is TGTGCCAGCAGCGCCCTGCAGAGCACAGATACGCAGTATTTT. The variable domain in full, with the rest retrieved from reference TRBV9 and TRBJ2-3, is DSGVTQTPKHLITATGQRVTLRCSPRSGDLSVYWYQQSLDQGLQFLIQYYNGEERAKGNILERFSAQQFPDLHSELNLSSLELGDSALYFCASSALQSTDTQYFGPGTRLTVL.

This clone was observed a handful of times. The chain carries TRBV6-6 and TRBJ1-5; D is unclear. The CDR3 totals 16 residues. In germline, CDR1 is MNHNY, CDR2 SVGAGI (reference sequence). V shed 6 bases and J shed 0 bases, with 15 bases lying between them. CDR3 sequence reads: CASSDRGPSSNQPQHF. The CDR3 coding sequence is TGTGCCAGCAGCGACCGTGGACCGAGTAGCAATCAGCCCCAGCATTTT.

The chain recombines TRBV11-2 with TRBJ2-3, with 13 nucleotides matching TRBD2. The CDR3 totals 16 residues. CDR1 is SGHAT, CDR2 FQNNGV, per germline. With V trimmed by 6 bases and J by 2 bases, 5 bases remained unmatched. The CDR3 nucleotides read TGTGCCAGCAGTCGGGGGACTAGCGGGGCCACAGATACGCAGTATTTT. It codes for CASSRGTSGATDTQYF.

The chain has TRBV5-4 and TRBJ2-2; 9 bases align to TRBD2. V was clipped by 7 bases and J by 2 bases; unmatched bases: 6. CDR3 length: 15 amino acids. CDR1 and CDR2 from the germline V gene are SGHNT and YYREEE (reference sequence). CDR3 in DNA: TGTGCCAGCCAAGAACTAGCGGGTAACACCGGGGAGCTGTTTTTT. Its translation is CASQELAGNTGELFF.

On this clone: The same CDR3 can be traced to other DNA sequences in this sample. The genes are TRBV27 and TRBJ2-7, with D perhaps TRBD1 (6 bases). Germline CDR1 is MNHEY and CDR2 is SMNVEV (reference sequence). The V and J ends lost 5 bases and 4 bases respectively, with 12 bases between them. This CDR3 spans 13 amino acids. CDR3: CASSARQGYEQYF. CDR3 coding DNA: TGTGCCAGCAGTGCCAGGCAGGGGTACGAGCAGTACTTC.

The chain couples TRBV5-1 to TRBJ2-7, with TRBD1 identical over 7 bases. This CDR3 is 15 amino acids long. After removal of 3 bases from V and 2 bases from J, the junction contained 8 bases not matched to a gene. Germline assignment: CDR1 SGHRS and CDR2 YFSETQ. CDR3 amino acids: CASSYTGAVTYEQYF. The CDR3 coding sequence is TGCGCCAGCAGCTACACAGGGGCGGTAACCTACGAGCAGTACTTC.

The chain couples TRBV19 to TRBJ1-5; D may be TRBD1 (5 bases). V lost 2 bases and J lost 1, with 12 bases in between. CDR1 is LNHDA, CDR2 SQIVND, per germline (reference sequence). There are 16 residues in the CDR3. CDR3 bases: TGTGCCAGTAGTATATCCGGGGGGGGAAGCAATCAGCCCCAGCATTTT. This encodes CASSISGGGSNQPQHF. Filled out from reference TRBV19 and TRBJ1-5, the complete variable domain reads DGGITQSPKYLFRKEGQNVTLSCEQNLNHDAMYWYRQDPGQGLRLIYYSQIVNDFQKGDIAEGYSVSREKKESFPLTVTSAQKNPTAFYLCASSISGGGSNQPQHFGDGTRLSIL.

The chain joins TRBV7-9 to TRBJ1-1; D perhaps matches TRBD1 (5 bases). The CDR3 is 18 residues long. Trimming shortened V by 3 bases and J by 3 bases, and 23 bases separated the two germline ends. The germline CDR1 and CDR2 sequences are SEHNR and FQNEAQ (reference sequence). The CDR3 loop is CASSFPRGTPSIDTEAFF. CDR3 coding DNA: TGTGCCAGCAGCTTCCCCCGGGGGACCCCGAGCATCGACACTGAAGCTTTCTTT.

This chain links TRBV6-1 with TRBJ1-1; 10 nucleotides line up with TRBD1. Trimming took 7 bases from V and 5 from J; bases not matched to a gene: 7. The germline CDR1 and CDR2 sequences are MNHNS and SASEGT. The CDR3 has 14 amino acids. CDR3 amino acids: CASIRTGGRTEAFF. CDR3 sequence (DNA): TGTGCCAGCATTCGGACAGGGGGAAGGACTGAAGCTTTCTTT.

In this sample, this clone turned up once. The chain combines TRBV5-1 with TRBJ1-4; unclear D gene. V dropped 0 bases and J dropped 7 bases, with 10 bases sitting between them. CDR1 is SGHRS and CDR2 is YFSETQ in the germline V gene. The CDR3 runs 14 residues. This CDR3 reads CASSLEQPSEKLFF. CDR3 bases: TGCGCCAGCAGCTTGGAACAGCCAAGTGAAAAACTGTTTTTT.